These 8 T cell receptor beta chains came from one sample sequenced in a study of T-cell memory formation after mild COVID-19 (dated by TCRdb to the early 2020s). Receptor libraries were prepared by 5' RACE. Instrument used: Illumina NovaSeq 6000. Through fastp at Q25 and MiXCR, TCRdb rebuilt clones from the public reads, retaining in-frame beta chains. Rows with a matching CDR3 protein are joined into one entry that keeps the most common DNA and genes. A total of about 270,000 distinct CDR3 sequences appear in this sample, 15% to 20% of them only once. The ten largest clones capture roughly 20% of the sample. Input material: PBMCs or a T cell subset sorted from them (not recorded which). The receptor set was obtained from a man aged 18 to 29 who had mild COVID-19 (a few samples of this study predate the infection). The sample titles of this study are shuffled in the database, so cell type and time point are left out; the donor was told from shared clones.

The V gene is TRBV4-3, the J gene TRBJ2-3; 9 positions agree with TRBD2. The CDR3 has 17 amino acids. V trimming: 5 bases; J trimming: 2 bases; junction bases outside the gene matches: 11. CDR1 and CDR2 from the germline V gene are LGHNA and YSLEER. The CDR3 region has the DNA TGCGCCAGCAGCTCTGAGCGGGGGGTTTTTCCCACAGATACGCAGTATTTT. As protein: CASSSERGVFPTDTQYF.

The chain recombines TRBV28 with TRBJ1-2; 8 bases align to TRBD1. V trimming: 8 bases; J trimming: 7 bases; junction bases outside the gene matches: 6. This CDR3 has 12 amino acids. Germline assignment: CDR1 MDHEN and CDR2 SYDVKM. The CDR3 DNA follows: TGTGCCAGCTTGGACAGGGCGGTTGGCTACACCTTC. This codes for CASLDRAVGYTF.

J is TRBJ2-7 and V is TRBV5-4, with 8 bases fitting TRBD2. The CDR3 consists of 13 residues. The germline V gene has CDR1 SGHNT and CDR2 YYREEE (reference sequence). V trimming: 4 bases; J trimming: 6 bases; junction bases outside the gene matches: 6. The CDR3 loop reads CASSSISGVEQYF. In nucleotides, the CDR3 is TGTGCCAGCAGCAGTATTAGCGGGGTCGAGCAGTACTTC.

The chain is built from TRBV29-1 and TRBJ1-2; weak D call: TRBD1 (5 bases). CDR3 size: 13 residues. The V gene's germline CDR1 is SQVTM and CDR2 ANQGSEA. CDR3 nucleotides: TGCACCATTGGGACGGGCGGACCCTATGGCTACACCTTC. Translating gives CTIGTGGPYGYTF.

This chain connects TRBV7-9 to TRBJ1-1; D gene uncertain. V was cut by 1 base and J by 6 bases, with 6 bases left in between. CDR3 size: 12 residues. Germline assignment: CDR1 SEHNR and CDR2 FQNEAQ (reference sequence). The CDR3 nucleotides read TGTGCCAGCAGCTTAGTGGTCTCTGAAGCTTTCTTT. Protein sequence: CASSLVVSEAFF.

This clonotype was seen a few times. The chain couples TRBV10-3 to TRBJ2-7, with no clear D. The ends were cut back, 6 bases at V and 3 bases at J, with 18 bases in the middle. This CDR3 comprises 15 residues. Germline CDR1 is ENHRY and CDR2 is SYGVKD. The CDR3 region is CAIRDSSGQVYEQYF. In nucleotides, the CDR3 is TGTGCCATCAGGGATTCTAGTGGTCAGGTCTACGAGCAGTACTTC.

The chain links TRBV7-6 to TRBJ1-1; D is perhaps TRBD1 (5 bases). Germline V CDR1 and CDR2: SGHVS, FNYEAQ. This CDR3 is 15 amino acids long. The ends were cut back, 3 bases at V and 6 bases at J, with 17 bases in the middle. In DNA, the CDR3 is TGTGCCAGCAGCTTCGGGACCAACATTGACGCTGAAGCTTTCTTT. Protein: CASSFGTNIDAEAFF.

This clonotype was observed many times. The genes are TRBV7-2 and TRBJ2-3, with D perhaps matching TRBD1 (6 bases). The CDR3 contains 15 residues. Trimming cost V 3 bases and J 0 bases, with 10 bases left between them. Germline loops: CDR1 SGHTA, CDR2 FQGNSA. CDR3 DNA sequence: TGTGCCAGCAGCTTGTGGACAGAGAGCACAGATACGCAGTATTTT. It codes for CASSLWTESTDTQYF.